This T cell receptor (beta chain) was observed in a study of cytomegalovirus exposure and HLA in healthy donors. This CDR3 region has 15 residues. Germline lookup yields CDR1 SEHNR and CDR2 FQNEAQ (reference sequence). A multiplex PCR was run with 60 Vbeta primers and 13 Jbeta primers. Data came from immunoSEQ multiplex PCR; TCRdb stores just in-frame clones and leaves some out. The data show approximately 90,000 clones, with about 80% seen just once and 1.4% held by the top ten. As to this clone: A read error may account for a junction end that differs from germline.

This chain joins TRBV7-9 and TRBJ1-6; the D gene is possibly TRBD1 (5 bases). The sequenced sample consisted of PBMCs. This clonotype was sampled from a male donor in good health and CMV-seronegative. The CDR3 sequence is CSSSLESQGGSPLHF. In nucleotides, the CDR3 is TGTTCCAGCAGCTTAGAGAGTCAGGGTGGTTCACCCCTCCACTTT.